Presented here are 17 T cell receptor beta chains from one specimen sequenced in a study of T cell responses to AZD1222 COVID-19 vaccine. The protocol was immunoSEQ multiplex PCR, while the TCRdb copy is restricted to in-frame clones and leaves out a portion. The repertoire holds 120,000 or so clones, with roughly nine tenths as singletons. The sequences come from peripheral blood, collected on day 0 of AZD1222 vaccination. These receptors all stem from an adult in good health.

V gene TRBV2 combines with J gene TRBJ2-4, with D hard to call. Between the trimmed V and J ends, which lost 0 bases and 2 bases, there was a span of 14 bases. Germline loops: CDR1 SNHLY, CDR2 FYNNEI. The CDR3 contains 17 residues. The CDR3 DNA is TGTGCCAGCAGTGAAGCGGTTCTGCAGGTGCCCAAAAACATTCAGTACTTC. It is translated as CASSEAVLQVPKNIQYF. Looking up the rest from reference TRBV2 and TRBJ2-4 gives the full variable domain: EPEVTQTPSHQVTQMGQEVILRCVPISNHLYFYWYRQILGQKVEFLVSFYNNEISEKSEIFDDQFSVERPDGSNFTLKIRSTKLEDSAMYFCASSEAVLQVPKNIQYFGAGTRLSVL.

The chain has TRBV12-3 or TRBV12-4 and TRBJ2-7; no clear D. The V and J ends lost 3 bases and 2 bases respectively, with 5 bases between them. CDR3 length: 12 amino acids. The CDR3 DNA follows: TGTGCCAGCAGTTTCCTGCCCTACGAGCAGTACTTC. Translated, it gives CASSFLPYEQYF.

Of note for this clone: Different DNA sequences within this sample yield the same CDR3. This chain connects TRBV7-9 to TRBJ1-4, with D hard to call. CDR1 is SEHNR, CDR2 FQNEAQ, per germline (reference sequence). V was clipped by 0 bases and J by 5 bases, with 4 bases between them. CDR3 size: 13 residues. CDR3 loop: CASSLAPNEKLFF. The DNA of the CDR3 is TGTGCCAGCAGCTTAGCGCCAAATGAAAAACTGTTTTTT.

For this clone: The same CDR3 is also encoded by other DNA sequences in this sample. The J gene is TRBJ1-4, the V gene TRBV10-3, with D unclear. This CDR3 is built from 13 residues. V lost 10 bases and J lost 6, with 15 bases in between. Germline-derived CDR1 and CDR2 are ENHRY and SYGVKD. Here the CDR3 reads CATRLARDEKLFF. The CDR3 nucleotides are TGTGCCACCCGACTAGCCAGAGATGAAAAACTGTTTTTT.

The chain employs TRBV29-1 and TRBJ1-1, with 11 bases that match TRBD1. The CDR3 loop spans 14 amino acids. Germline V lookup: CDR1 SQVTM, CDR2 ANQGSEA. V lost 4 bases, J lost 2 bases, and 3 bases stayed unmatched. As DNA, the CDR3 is TGCAGCGTTGCGGGGACAGGGGGAAACACTGAAGCTTTCTTT. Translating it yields CSVAGTGGNTEAFF.

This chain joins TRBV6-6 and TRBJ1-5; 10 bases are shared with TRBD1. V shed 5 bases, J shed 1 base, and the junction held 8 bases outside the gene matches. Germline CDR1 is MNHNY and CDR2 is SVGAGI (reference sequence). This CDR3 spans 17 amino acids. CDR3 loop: CASSPRDRGRSNQPQHF. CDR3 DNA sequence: TGTGCCAGCAGTCCCCGGGACAGGGGAAGGAGCAATCAGCCCCAGCATTTT.

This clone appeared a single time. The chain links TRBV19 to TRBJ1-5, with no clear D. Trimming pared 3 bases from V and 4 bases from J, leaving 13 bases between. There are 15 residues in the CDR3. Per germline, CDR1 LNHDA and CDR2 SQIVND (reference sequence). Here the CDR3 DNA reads TGTGCCAGTAGTATTCCCGGTGCGTTTAATCAGCCCCAGCATTTT. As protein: CASSIPGAFNQPQHF.

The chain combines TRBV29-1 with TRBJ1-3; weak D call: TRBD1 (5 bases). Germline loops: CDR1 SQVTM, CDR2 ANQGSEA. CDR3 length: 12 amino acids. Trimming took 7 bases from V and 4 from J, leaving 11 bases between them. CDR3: CSGGTTGNTIYF. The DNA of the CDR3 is TGCAGCGGAGGGACGACCGGAAACACCATATATTTT.

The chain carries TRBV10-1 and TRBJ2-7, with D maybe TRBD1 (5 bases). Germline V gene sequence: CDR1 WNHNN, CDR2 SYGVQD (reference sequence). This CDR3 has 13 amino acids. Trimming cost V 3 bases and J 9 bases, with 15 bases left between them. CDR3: CASSESAQGLQYF. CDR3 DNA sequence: TGCGCCAGCAGTGAAAGTGCCCAGGGTCTGCAGTACTTC.

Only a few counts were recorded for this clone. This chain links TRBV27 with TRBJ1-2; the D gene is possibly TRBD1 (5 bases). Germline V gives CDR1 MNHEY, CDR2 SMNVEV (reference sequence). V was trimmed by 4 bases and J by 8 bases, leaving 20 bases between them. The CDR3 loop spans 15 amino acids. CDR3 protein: CASSSSSGDSRGYTF. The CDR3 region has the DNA TGTGCCAGCAGTTCATCCTCCGGGGACTCTCGAGGCTACACCTTC.

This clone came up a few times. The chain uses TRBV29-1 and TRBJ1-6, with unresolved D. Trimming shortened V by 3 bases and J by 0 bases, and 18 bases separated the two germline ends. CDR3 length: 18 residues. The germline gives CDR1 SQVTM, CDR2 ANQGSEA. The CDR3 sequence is CSVDGRDRKSSYNSPLHF. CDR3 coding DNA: TGCAGCGTTGATGGCAGAGATCGCAAGAGCTCCTATAATTCACCCCTCCACTTT.

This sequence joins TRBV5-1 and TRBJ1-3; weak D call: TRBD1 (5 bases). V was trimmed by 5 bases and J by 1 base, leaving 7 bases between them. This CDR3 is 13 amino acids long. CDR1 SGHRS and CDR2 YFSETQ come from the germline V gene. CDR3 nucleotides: TGCGCCAGCAGGGAGGGGTCTGGAAACACCATATATTTT. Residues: CASREGSGNTIYF.

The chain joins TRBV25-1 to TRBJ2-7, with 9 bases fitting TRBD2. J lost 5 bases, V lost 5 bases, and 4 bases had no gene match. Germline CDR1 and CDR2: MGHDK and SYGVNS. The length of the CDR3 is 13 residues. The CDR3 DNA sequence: TGTGCCAGCAGTTTAGCGGGAGAGAACGAGCAGTACTTC. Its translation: CASSLAGENEQYF.

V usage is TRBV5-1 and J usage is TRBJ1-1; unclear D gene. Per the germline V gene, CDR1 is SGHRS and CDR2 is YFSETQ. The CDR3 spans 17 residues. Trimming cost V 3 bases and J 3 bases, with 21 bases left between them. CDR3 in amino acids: CASSSERVGRRDTEAFF. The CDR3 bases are TGCGCCAGCAGCTCGGAGCGGGTGGGCAGAAGGGACACTGAAGCTTTCTTT.

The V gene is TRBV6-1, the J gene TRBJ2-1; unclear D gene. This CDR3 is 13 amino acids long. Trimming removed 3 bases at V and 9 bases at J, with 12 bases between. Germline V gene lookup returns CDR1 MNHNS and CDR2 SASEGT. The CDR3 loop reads CASSETTRSEQFF. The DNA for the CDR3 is TGTGCCAGCAGTGAGACCACAAGAAGTGAGCAGTTCTTC.

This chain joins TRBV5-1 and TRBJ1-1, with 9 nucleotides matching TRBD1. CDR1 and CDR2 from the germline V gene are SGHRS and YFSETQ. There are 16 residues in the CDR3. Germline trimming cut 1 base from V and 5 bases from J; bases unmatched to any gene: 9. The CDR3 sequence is CASSLLQGAGSTEAFF. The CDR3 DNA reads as TGCGCCAGCAGCTTGTTACAGGGGGCCGGGAGTACTGAAGCTTTCTTT.

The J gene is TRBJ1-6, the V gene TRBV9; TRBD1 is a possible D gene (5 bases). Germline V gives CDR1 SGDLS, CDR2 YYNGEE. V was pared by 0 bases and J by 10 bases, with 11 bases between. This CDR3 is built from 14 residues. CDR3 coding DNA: TGTGCCAGCAGCGTAGCGGGGCAGGACTCACCCCTCCACTTT. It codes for CASSVAGQDSPLHF.